This entry lists 21 T cell receptor beta chains sequenced from one sample in a study of regulatory T cells in long-lasting Graves disease (dated by TCRdb to about 2021). The time point label, read with the paper, signifies: newly diagnosed GD, antithyroid drugs for less than 3 months. RNA was extracted from PBMCs in TRIzol for both TCR sequencing and RNA sequencing. Library creation used multiplex PCR. Sequencing was carried out with an Illumina HiSeq 4000. TCR beta libraries were built with iRepertoire HTBI primers and Arm-PCR amplification of CDR3 regions. TCRdb redid the processing of the public reads, applying fastp at Q25 and MiXCR, and retained in-frame beta chains. Rows merge per CDR3 protein into single entries with the most common DNA and genes. The sample table shows hundreds of thousands of distinct CDR3 sequences, and about 14% are seen once. The ten largest clones capture roughly 10% of the sample.

The data also belong to a second study, concerning T cells in Graves' hyperthyroidism and ophthalmopathy.

The material sequenced was peripheral blood mononuclear cells (PBMCs), taken at new diagnosis, from a patient treated with antithyroid drugs. The receptors come from a man in his thirties or forties with Graves disease. Donor details come from another sample of the same person, matched by shared clones.

In this sample, this clonotype turned up many times. The chain recombines TRBV5-1 with TRBJ2-1; TRBD2 matches at 11 bases. Germline CDR1 SGHRS, CDR2 YFSETQ. V lost 3 bases, J lost 3 bases, and 8 bases stayed unmatched. CDR3 size: 17 residues. As DNA, the CDR3 is TGCGCCAGCAGCTATATTGGACTAGCGGGCTTCTACAATGAGCAGTTCTTC. This codes for CASSYIGLAGFYNEQFF.

In this sample, this clonotype turned up many times. The chain carries TRBV9 and TRBJ2-7, with D possibly matching TRBD2 (5 bases). Trimming cost V 3 bases and J 3 bases, with 19 bases left between them. The CDR3 has 16 residues. The germline gives CDR1 SGDLS, CDR2 YYNGEE. The CDR3 here is CASSGEDRDGSYEQYF. CDR3 in DNA: TGTGCCAGCAGCGGAGAGGACCGGGATGGTAGCTACGAGCAGTACTTC.

The chain carries TRBV20-1 and TRBJ2-5; 8 bases are a match to TRBD1. J gave up 4 bases and V 4 bases, and 2 bases lay outside the gene matches. This CDR3 region has 12 residues. CDR1 is DFQATT, CDR2 SNEGSKA, per germline (reference sequence). CDR3 bases: TGCAGTGCTACGGACAGGGTAGAGACCCAGTACTTC. Translating gives CSATDRVETQYF.

This clonotype occurred many times. The V call is TRBV20-1, the J call TRBJ2-7, with TRBD2 matching 7 bases. The CDR3 runs to 14 residues. Germline lookup yields CDR1 DFQATT and CDR2 SNEGSKA (reference sequence). The V and J ends lost 0 bases and 2 bases, in that order; junction bases with no gene match: 4. In DNA form, the CDR3 reads TGCAGTGCTAGAGAGGCGGCGGGAGCCTACGAGCAGTACTTC. Encoded protein: CSAREAAGAYEQYF.

This clonotype appeared a few times. This may come from a read error, since a much larger clone is one base off. The CDR3 DNA is TGCGCCAGCAGCTTGACAGGGGTGGACTACGAGCAGTACTTC. Its translation is CASSLTGVDYEQYF. The rearrangement links TRBV5-1 to TRBJ2-7, with 7 bases identical to TRBD1. Germline-derived CDR1 and CDR2 are SGHRS and YFSETQ. V lost 1 base and J lost 3; bases outside the gene matches: 4. The CDR3 loop spans 14 amino acids. The whole variable domain, remainder taken from reference TRBV5-1 and TRBJ2-7, is KAGVTQTPRYLIKTRGQQVTLSCSPISGHRSVSWYQQTPGQGLQFLFEYFSETQRNKGNFPGRFSGRQFSNSRSEMNVSTLELGDSALYLCASSLTGVDYEQYFGPGTRLTVT.

Only a few counts were recorded for this clonotype. CDR3 in amino acids: CASSGTAEWRNEQFF. CDR3 sequence (DNA): TGCGCCAGCAGCGGAACTGCTGAGTGGAGGAATGAGCAGTTCTTC. The chain couples TRBV5-1 to TRBJ2-1; possible D gene TRBD2, 5 bases. V lost 4 bases to trimming and J lost 7 bases, with 18 bases between them. Per the germline V gene, CDR1 is SGHRS and CDR2 is YFSETQ. CDR3 length: 15 amino acids.

This clonotype was observed many times. CDR3 sequence: CASSHLSSEQYF. CDR3 nucleotide sequence: TGTGCCAGCAGCCATCTTAGTAGCGAGCAGTACTTC. The chain employs TRBV7-2 and TRBJ2-7; no reliable D call. This CDR3 comprises 12 residues. The germline V gene has CDR1 SGHTA and CDR2 FQGNSA. Trimming shortened V by 5 bases and J by 6 bases, and 11 bases separated the two germline ends. The full variable domain, its missing parts supplied by reference TRBV7-2 and TRBJ2-7, is GAGVSQSPSNKVTEKGKDVELRCDPISGHTALYWYRQSLGQGLEFLIYFQGNSAPDKSGLPSDRFSAERTGGSVSTLTIQRTQQEDSAVYLCASSHLSSEQYFGPGTRLTVT.

This clonotype came up many times. The chain recombines TRBV7-2 with TRBJ2-7, with D perhaps matching TRBD2 (5 bases). Between the trimmed V and J ends, which lost 5 bases and 0 bases, there was a span of 5 bases. The CDR3 is 12 amino acids. Germline-derived CDR1 and CDR2 are SGHTA and FQGNSA. The CDR3 DNA reads TGTGCCAGCAGCGGGAGCTCCTACGAGCAGTACTTC. Amino acids: CASSGSSYEQYF.

This clonotype appeared many times. The rearrangement links TRBV12-3 or TRBV12-4 to TRBJ2-7, with a tentative D call TRBD2 (6 bases). CDR3 length equals 13 residues. V was shortened by 7 bases and J by 3 bases, with 13 bases between the two germline ends. The CDR3 region has the DNA TGTGCCAGCAAGCGAGCGGGTCTCTACGAGCAGTACTTC. Its translation: CASKRAGLYEQYF.

This clonotype appeared many times. The chain joins TRBV10-3 to TRBJ2-3; D might be TRBD1 (6 bases). Per the germline V gene, CDR1 is ENHRY and CDR2 is SYGVKD. Trimming pared 5 bases from V and 0 bases from J, leaving 12 bases between. This CDR3 is built from 15 residues. The CDR3 protein is CAISSPQGSTDTQYF. The CDR3, as DNA: TGTGCCATCAGTTCTCCCCAGGGGAGCACAGATACGCAGTATTTT.

The V and J genes are TRBV30 and TRBJ2-4, with D uncertain. Trimming left V 2 bases short and J 1 base short, with 6 bases between. Germline V gene sequence: CDR1 GTSNPN, CDR2 SVGIG (reference sequence). The CDR3 runs to 13 residues. CDR3 residues: CAWSPPAKNIQYF. The DNA for the CDR3 is TGTGCCTGGAGTCCCCCCGCCAAAAACATTCAGTACTTC. Full variable domain (missing parts from reference TRBV30 and TRBJ2-4): SQTIHQWPATLVQPVGSPLSLECTVEGTSNPNLYWYRQAAGRGLQLLFYSVGIGQISSEVPQNLSASRPQDRQFILSSKKLLLSDSGFYLCAWSPPAKNIQYFGAGTRLSVL.

This clonotype was counted many times. This chain links TRBV20-1 with TRBJ2-7; D unresolved. CDR3 length: 13 amino acids. V gave up 5 bases and J gave up 5 bases, with 16 bases separating them. The germline V gene has CDR1 DFQATT and CDR2 SNEGSKA (reference sequence). DNA of the CDR3: TGCAGTGCTCCCCCAATCCGTGGGGACGAGCAGTACTTC. It specifies CSAPPIRGDEQYF.

This clonotype was counted at least ten times. The genes are TRBV7-2 and TRBJ2-5; no firm D call. The germline gives CDR1 SGHTA, CDR2 FQGNSA. This CDR3 spans 12 amino acids. Trimming stripped 4 bases from V and 5 bases from J, with 8 bases between. CDR3 sequence (DNA): TGTGCCAGCAGCTCCCTGGATGAGACCCAGTACTTC. Protein sequence: CASSSLDETQYF.

This clonotype came up many times. CDR3 coding DNA: TGTGCCAGCAGTTACCCGGGAGGAGGGGGAAAACTGTTTTTT. Translated: CASSYPGGGGKLFF. The gene calls are TRBV12-3 or TRBV12-4 and TRBJ1-4; possible D gene TRBD1, 6 bases. Trimming shortened V by 4 bases and J by 10 bases, and 16 bases separated the two germline ends. This CDR3 has 14 amino acids.

Many counts were recorded for this clonotype. This chain uses TRBV30 with TRBJ2-1; no clear D. Germline V gene sequence: CDR1 GTSNPN, CDR2 SVGIG (reference sequence). This CDR3 has 13 amino acids. The germline V and J ends were trimmed by 0 bases and 4 bases, with 7 bases remaining between them. CDR3 bases: TGTGCCTGGAGTGTGGTTGATTACAATGAGCAGTTCTTC. This encodes CAWSVVDYNEQFF.

This clonotype was picked up a small number of times. The chain has TRBV29-1 and TRBJ1-2, with unresolved D. This CDR3 has 14 amino acids. The germline gives CDR1 SQVTM, CDR2 ANQGSEA. Trimming removed 1 base at V and 1 base at J, with 10 bases between. CDR3 region: CSVEGEGRNYGYTF. CDR3 nucleotides: TGCAGCGTTGAAGGGGAAGGGCGTAACTATGGCTACACCTTC. Full variable domain (outside the CDR3, taken from reference TRBV29-1 and TRBJ1-2): SAVISQKPSRDICQRGTSLTIQCQVDSQVTMMFWYRQQPGQSLTLIATANQGSEATYESGFVIDKFPISRPNLTFSTLTVSNMSPEDSSIYLCSVEGEGRNYGYTFGSGTRLTVV.

This clonotype was recorded many times. The chain carries TRBV20-1 and TRBJ2-1; no clear D gene. The CDR3 runs 13 residues. In germline, CDR1 is DFQATT, CDR2 SNEGSKA (reference sequence). V was trimmed by 1 base and J by 7 bases, leaving 11 bases between them. The CDR3 coding sequence is TGCAGTGCTAGAGGGCCCCATGGGAATGAGCAGTTCTTC. It translates to CSARGPHGNEQFF.

As for this clonotype: A read error may explain this, as a much larger clone is one base away. The chain couples TRBV10-3 to TRBJ2-7; TRBD2 matches 13 bases. The CDR3 contains 16 residues. Germline V gives CDR1 ENHRY, CDR2 SYGVKD. With 4 bases clipped from V and 2 bases from J, the junction kept 5 bases outside the gene matches. CDR3 DNA sequence: TGTGCCATCAGTGCCCCTACTAGCGGGGGGGCCTACGAGCAGTACTTC. The encoded protein is CAISAPTSGGAYEQYF.

In this sample, this clonotype turned up many times. This chain joins TRBV5-8 and TRBJ2-2, with a weak D call TRBD1 (5 bases). The CDR3 totals 15 residues. Germline lookup yields CDR1 SGHTS and CDR2 YDEGEE. V lost 2 bases to trimming and J lost 1 base, with 9 bases between them. CDR3 sequence: CASSFMGQNTGELFF. The CDR3 DNA follows: TGTGCCAGCAGCTTCATGGGGCAGAACACCGGGGAGCTGTTTTTT.

This clonotype was seen at least ten times. The genes are TRBV28 and TRBJ2-5; 9 nucleotides line up with TRBD1. From germline, CDR1 is MDHEN and CDR2 SYDVKM. The CDR3 covers 14 residues. The trim removed 5 bases at V and 5 bases at J, leaving 6 bases unmatched. CDR3 bases: TGTGCCAGCAGTACAGGGACAGGGCTTGAGACCCAGTACTTC. It encodes CASSTGTGLETQYF. Variable domain in full (rest from reference TRBV28 and TRBJ2-5): DVKVTQSSRYLVKRTGEKVFLECVQDMDHENMFWYRQDPGLGLRLIYFSYDVKMKEKGDIPEGYSVSREKKERFSLILESASTNQTSMYLCASSTGTGLETQYFGPGTRLLVL.

This clonotype was detected only a few times. CDR3 in amino acids: CASASTGGAYEQYF. The CDR3 region has the DNA TGCGCCAGCGCCTCAACAGGGGGAGCCTACGAGCAGTACTTC. This chain connects TRBV5-1 to TRBJ2-7; TRBD1 aligns across 8 bases. The germline CDR1 and CDR2 sequences are SGHRS and YFSETQ. The V gene end was trimmed by 7 bases and the J gene end by 2 bases; junction bases not matched to a gene: 8. CDR3 size: 14 residues.